These 2 T cell receptor beta chains originate from one sample sequenced in a study of blood T cell repertoires in COVID-19. Here immunoSEQ multiplex PCR was the method, and the copy in TCRdb shows in-frame clones only, minus some. The table records fewer than 250,000 clones, around 89% of them present only once. The sequenced sample consisted of PBMCs or T cells enriched from blood (not recorded which). These TCRs come from a man aged 50 or older who had been exposed to COVID-19.

The chain carries TRBV28 and TRBJ1-3, with a possible D match to TRBD1 (5 bases). The germline V gene encodes CDR1 MDHEN and CDR2 SYDVKM. V lost 6 bases, J lost 8 bases, and 17 bases lay in between. The CDR3 contains 14 residues. Here the CDR3 DNA reads TGTGCCAGCAGGATGGGGGGGGAGGTCGACACCATATATTTT. This encodes CASRMGGEVDTIYF.

This clone was seen only once. Compared with germline, one end of the junction differs, possibly owing to a read error. The V call is TRBV5-4, the J call TRBJ1-1; 7 positions match TRBD1. Germline CDR1 is SGHNT and CDR2 is YYREEE (reference sequence). The CDR3 length is 14 residues. CDR3 in DNA: TGTGCCAGCAGCTCCACCTACGACAGGGCTGAGGCTTTCTTT. It yields the protein CASSSTYDRAEAFF.